These T cell receptor beta chains were read from a single sample in a study of blood T cells in healthy people across ages. TCRdb analysed the 5' RACE reads with MiXCR anew, one entry per CDR3 protein. This table has about 290,000 distinct CDR3 sequences, roughly 29% appearing once. Sequencing used blood. The origin of the receptors is a woman in her 70s in good health. The CDR3 runs from the conserved cysteine through the conserved F or W. Fields, in order: J gene, D gene, clone size, V gene, CDR3 DNA, CDR3 protein. A D gene is named only where the DNA matches it firmly. Clone size appears in some rows only: once, few, many, or a class for an expanded clone.

TRBJ2-5 | NA | few | TRBV5-1 | TGCGCCAGCAGCCCTTCCCGACAGATTCAACAAGAGACCCAGTACTTC | CASSPSRQIQQETQYF
TRBJ1-2 | NA | few | TRBV20-1 | TGCAGTGCTAGCGGCTCGGGATCCTACTATGGCTACACCTTC | CSASGSGSYYGYTF
TRBJ1-1 | TRBD1 | NA | TRBV3-1 | TGTGCCAGCAGCCAAGGTCGGCAGGGGGGTGAAGCTTTCTTT | CASSQGRQGGEAFF
TRBJ2-5 | NA | few | TRBV5-1 | TGCGCCAGCAGCTTGGACAGATCTTACCAAGAGACCCAGTACTTC | CASSLDRSYQETQYF
TRBJ1-1 | NA | NA | TRBV20-1 | TGCAGTGTCCACGGCCGGGGCACTGAAGCTTTCTTT | CSVHGRGTEAFF
TRBJ1-1 | NA | NA | TRBV20-1 | TGCAGTGCGAGAGACGGTCAGAACACTGAAGCTTTCTTT | CSARDGQNTEAFF
TRBJ2-3 | NA | few | TRBV20-1 | TGCAGTGCTAGAGGCCGGAGTTCCGGAGAGAGAGTTACGCAGTATTTT | CSARGRSSGERVTQYF
TRBJ2-1 | NA | few | TRBV7-2 | TGTGCCAGCAGCTTAGGGGTCCGCTCCAATGAGCAGTTCTTC | CASSLGVRSNEQFF
TRBJ2-7 | TRBD2 | NA | TRBV27 | TGTGCCAGCAGGCGGCGGGAGGGCTCGTACGAGCAGTACTTC | CASRRREGSYEQYF
TRBJ1-2 | NA | few | TRBV7-9 | TGTGCCAGCGTCCCGACGCGGGTCGACTATGGCTACACCTTC | CASVPTRVDYGYTF
TRBJ2-1 | TRBD2 | many | TRBV12-3/TRBV12-4 | TGTGCCAGCAGTTCCTCCGGGACTAGCGGGAGGGCCTATGAGCAGTTCTTC | CASSSSGTSGRAYEQFF
TRBJ2-4 | NA | many | TRBV28 | TGTGCCAGCAGTTTGGCGGGCCTCGCCAAAAACATTCAGTACTTC | CASSLAGLAKNIQYF
TRBJ2-1 | NA | NA | TRBV4-1 | TGCGCCAGTGGTTTGAGGGTGGCCTACAATGAGCAGTTCTTC | CASGLRVAYNEQFF
TRBJ2-5 | NA | NA | TRBV18 | TGTGCCAGCTCACCAACGCAAGGGGTTGGGGAGACCCAGTACTTC | CASSPTQGVGETQYF
TRBJ1-2 | NA | NA | TRBV9 | TGTGCCCGCAGCGTAGCTCCCCAGGGAAAGGACTATGGCTACACCTTC | CARSVAPQGKDYGYTF
TRBJ2-2 | NA | NA | TRBV29-1 | TGCAGCGTTGACAGGGGCTCAAACACCGGGGAGCTGTTTTTT | CSVDRGSNTGELFF
TRBJ2-1 | TRBD2 | few | TRBV28 | TGTGCCAGCAGCTTTAGCGGGAGAGATCTCGATGAGCAGTTCTTC | CASSFSGRDLDEQFF
TRBJ2-1 | NA | NA | TRBV3-1 | TGTGCCAGCAGCCACATAACCCGTGGGGTGAATGAGCAGTTCTTC | CASSHITRGVNEQFF
TRBJ2-7 | NA | NA | TRBV5-5 | TGTACCAGCAGCTTGGGCGGACCGAGCTACGAGCAGTACTTC | CTSSLGGPSYEQYF
TRBJ2-5 | NA | NA | TRBV28 | TGTGCCAGCAGTTTGATACAAGAGACCCAGTACTTC | CASSLIQETQYF
TRBJ2-7 | TRBD1 | NA | TRBV12-3/TRBV12-4 | TGTGCCAGCAGTACATCCGGGACAGGGTCCGAGCAGTACTTC | CASSTSGTGSEQYF
TRBJ2-7 | TRBD2 | few | TRBV28 | TGTGCCAGCAGTTTATTTGGGACTAGCGGGAGAAAGTACGAGCAGTACTTC | CASSLFGTSGRKYEQYF
TRBJ1-5 | NA | NA | TRBV6-7 | TGTGCCAGCAGTGTGAGCTTGGGGCAGCCCCAGCATTTT | CASSVSLGQPQHF
TRBJ2-7 | NA | NA | TRBV6-5 | TGTGCCAGCGGCGGGTTGACTAGCGAGCAGTACTTC | CASGGLTSEQYF
TRBJ2-5 | NA | many | TRBV5-1 | TGCGCCAGCAGCTCGGCCGGTGGGACGGAAGAGACCCAGTACTTC | CASSSAGGTEETQYF
TRBJ2-4 | NA | NA | TRBV7-2 | TGTGCCAGCAGCTTAGAGGGACGGGGGGCTTCAGCCAAAAACATTCAGTACTTC | CASSLEGRGASAKNIQYF
TRBJ2-3 | TRBD2 | few | TRBV18 | TGTGCCAGCTCACCAAGCCTAGCGGACACAGATACGCAGTATTTT | CASSPSLADTDTQYF
TRBJ2-1 | TRBD2 | NA | TRBV14 | TGTGCCAGCAGCCAAGATATACGGGAGGGTGGCGAGCAGTTCTTC | CASSQDIREGGEQFF
TRBJ1-3 | NA | NA | TRBV29-1 | TGCAGCGTGAGCCAGGGTGGGGACACCATATATTTT | CSVSQGGDTIYF
TRBJ2-1 | NA | NA | TRBV7-8 | TGTGCCAGCAGCTTAAGACTAGAGGGCGATGAGCAGTTCTTC | CASSLRLEGDEQFF
TRBJ2-1 | TRBD2 | NA | TRBV4-2 | TGTGCCAGCAGCTCCGGGACTAGCGGTGTTTCCTACAATGAGCAGTTCTTC | CASSSGTSGVSYNEQFF
TRBJ2-5 | NA | NA | TRBV9 | TGTGCCCGACAGGTTGAGACCCAGTACTTC | CARQVETQYF
TRBJ2-5 | TRBD2 | NA | TRBV20-1 | TGCAGTGCACGAGGACTAGCGGGAGGGAAGGGGAAAGAGACCCAGTACTTC | CSARGLAGGKGKETQYF
TRBJ2-7 | TRBD2 | many | TRBV7-2 | TGTGCCAGCAGCTTAACCCTCCCCCCCGGGACTAGTCAGTACTTC | CASSLTLPPGTSQYF
TRBJ2-7 | NA | NA | TRBV27 | TGTGCCAGCAGTCATACGGTAGCTGGCGAGCAGTACTTC | CASSHTVAGEQYF
TRBJ2-7 | NA | few | TRBV20-1 | TGCAGTGCTATGAGGCCAGGGAGAAACTACGAGCAGTACTTC | CSAMRPGRNYEQYF
TRBJ2-1 | NA | NA | TRBV21-1 | TGTGCCAGCAGCAAGGCAAAGCGGGGCGGTTTAGGTCTCGGAGAGCAGTTCTTC | CASSKAKRGGLGLGEQFF
TRBJ1-1 | NA | many | TRBV6-1 | TGTGCCAGCAGACTCGAGGTCAAGAACACTGAAGCTTTCTTT | CASRLEVKNTEAFF
TRBJ2-1 | TRBD2 | few | TRBV6-1 | TGTGCCAGCACCTTTAGCGGGCCTAGCTCCTACAATGAGCAGTTCTTC | CASTFSGPSSYNEQFF
TRBJ2-1 | TRBD1 | few | TRBV5-1 | TGCGCCAGCAACGATGGGACAGTGAGCTTGTTGAATGAGCAGTTCTTC | CASNDGTVSLLNEQFF
TRBJ2-3 | NA | NA | TRBV5-1 | TGCGCCAGCAGCACTTACTTCCCACTAGATACGCAGTATTTT | CASSTYFPLDTQYF
TRBJ2-7 | NA | NA | TRBV5-1 | TGCGCCAGCAGCTTGGATAGGTTGGGCGAGCAGTACTTC | CASSLDRLGEQYF
TRBJ1-2 | NA | few | TRBV28 | TGTGCCAGCAGTTTAGGGCTCCCGACGGGCTACACCTTC | CASSLGLPTGYTF
TRBJ2-5 | NA | few | TRBV15 | TGTGCCACCAGCGAAAATTCACAAGAGACCCAGTACTTC | CATSENSQETQYF
TRBJ2-7 | TRBD2 | NA | TRBV7-9 | TGTGCCAGCAGCATCGGGACTAGCGGTAACTCCCGTTCCGAGCAGTACTTC | CASSIGTSGNSRSEQYF
TRBJ2-7 | NA | few | TRBV2 | TGTGCCAGCACTCCGGGCCTCGTACCCTACGAGCAGTACTTC | CASTPGLVPYEQYF
TRBJ2-1 | TRBD2 | few | TRBV18 | TGTGCCAGCTCACCCCTAGCGGGAGGGCCTGATAATGAGCAGTTCTTC | CASSPLAGGPDNEQFF
TRBJ2-2 | TRBD1 | NA | TRBV11-2 | TGTGCCAGCAGCCCGGACAGGGGGATCGCCGGGGAGCTGTTTTTT | CASSPDRGIAGELFF
TRBJ2-7 | NA | NA | TRBV3-1 | TGTGCCAGCAGCCAAGGAGGGACCTGGTGGGACGAGCAGTACTTC | CASSQGGTWWDEQYF
TRBJ2-2 | TRBD2 | NA | TRBV7-9 | TGTGCCAGCAGCTCAGGGACTAGCGGGTCCTATTCCACCGGGGAGCTGTTTTTT | CASSSGTSGSYSTGELFF
TRBJ2-1 | NA | NA | TRBV4-1 | TGCGCCAGCAGGGGGGTAATTCGGACGGCCTACAATGAGCAGTTCTTC | CASRGVIRTAYNEQFF
TRBJ2-5 | NA | NA | TRBV4-1 | TGCGCCAGCGGCCAAGGGTCCCCCCAAGAGACCCAGTACTTC | CASGQGSPQETQYF
TRBJ1-1 | NA | NA | TRBV5-1 | TGCGCCAGCAGCTTGGCTACCACGGGGGGCTATGAAGCTTTCTTT | CASSLATTGGYEAFF